This T cell receptor (beta chain) was observed in a study of identical twins' blood T cells. Sample barcodes were added at both library ends during cDNA synthesis. One entry per CDR3 protein, called by TCRdb with MiXCR from the 5' RACE reads. The data contain about 370,000 distinct CDR3 sequences, roughly 30% of them singletons. This clonotype was seen repeatedly, ten times or more. The target antigen is unknown. V lost 1 base and J lost 5, with 11 bases in between. The germline CDR1 and CDR2 sequences are MNHEY and SVGAGI. CDR3 length equals 14 residues. Regarding the study as a whole: Shared CDR3 clonotype counts between two donors mainly tracked the product of their cloneset sizes, twins included. V gene usage reportedly matched far better within twin pairs than unrelated donors.

Specimen: PBMCs. V gene TRBV6-5 combines with J gene TRBJ1-1; the D gene is possibly TRBD1 (5 bases). The TCR sequence derives from a woman between 18 and 55 years old in good health. CDR3 nucleotide sequence: TGTGCCAGCAGTTACTTTTCGGGGGAAACTGAAGCTTTCTTT. It codes for CASSYFSGETEAFF.